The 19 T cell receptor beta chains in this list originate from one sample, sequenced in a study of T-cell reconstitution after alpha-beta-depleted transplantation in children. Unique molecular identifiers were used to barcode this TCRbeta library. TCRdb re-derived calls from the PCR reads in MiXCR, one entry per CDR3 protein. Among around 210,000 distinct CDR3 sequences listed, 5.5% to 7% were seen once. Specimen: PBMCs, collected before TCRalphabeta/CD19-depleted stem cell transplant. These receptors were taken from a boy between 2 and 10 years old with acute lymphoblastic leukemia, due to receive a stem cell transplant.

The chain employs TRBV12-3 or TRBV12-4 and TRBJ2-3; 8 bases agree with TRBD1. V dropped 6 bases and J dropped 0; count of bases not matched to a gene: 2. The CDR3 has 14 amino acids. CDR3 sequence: CASSGTGSTDTQYF. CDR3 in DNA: TGTGCCAGCAGCGGGACAGGAAGCACAGATACGCAGTATTTT.

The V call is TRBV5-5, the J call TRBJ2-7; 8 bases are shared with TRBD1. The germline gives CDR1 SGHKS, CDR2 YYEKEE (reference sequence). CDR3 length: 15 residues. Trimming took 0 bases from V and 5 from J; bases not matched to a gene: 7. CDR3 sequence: CASSLEGRGRNEQYF. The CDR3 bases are TGTGCCAGCAGCTTGGAAGGCAGGGGGCGGAACGAGCAGTACTTC.

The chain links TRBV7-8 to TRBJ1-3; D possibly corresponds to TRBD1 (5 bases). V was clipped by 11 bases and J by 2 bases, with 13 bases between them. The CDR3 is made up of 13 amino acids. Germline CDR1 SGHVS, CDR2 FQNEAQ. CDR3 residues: CASRGDPGNTIYF. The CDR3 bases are TGTGCCTCACGGGGGGACCCTGGAAACACCATATATTTT.

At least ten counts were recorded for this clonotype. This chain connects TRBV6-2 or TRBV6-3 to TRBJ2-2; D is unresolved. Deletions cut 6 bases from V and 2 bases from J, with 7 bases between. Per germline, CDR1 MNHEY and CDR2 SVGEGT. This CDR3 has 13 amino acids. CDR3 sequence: CASSPHNTGELFF. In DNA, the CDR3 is TGTGCCAGCAGCCCTCACAACACCGGGGAGCTGTTTTTT.

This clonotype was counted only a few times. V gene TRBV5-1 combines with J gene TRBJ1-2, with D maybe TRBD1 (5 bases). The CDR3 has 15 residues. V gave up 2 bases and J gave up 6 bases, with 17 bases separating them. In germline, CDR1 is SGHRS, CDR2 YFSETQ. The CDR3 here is CASSFHVEGTDGYTF. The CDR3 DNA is TGCGCCAGCAGCTTCCATGTGGAGGGGACTGATGGCTACACCTTC.

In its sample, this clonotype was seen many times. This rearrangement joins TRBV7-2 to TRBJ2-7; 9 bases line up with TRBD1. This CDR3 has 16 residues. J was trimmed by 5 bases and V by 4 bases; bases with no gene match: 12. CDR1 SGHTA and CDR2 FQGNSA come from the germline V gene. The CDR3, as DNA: TGTGCCAGCAGCTCGCACCGGGACAGGGTTTCCGACGAGCAGTACTTC. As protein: CASSSHRDRVSDEQYF. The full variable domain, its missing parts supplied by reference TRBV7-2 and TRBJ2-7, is GAGVSQSPSNKVTEKGKDVELRCDPISGHTALYWYRQSLGQGLEFLIYFQGNSAPDKSGLPSDRFSAERTGGSVSTLTIQRTQQEDSAVYLCASSSHRDRVSDEQYFGPGTRLTVT.

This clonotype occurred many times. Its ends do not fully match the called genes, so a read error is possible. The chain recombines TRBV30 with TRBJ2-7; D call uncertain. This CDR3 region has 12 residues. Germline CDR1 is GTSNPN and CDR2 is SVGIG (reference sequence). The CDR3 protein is CAWGIDLSLRSF. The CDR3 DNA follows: TGTGCCTGGGGGATTGACCTCAGCCTACGATCCTTC.

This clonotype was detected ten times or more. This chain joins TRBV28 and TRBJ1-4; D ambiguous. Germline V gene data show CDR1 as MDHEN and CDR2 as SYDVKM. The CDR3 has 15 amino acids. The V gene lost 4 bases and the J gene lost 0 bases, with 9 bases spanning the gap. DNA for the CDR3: TGTGCCAGCAGTTCACCAGTTGCAACTAATGAAAAACTGTTTTTT. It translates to CASSSPVATNEKLFF.

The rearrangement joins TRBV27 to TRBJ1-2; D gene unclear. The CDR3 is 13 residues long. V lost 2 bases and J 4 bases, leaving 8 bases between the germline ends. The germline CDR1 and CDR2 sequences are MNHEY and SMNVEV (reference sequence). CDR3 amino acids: CASSLGRSYGYTF. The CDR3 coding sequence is TGTGCCAGCAGTTTAGGGCGTAGCTATGGCTACACCTTC.

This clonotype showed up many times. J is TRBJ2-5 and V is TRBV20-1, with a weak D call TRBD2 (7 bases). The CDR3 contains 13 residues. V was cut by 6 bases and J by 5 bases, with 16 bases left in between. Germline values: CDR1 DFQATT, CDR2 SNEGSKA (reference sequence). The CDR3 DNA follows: TGCAGTGCCGTCCGGGGGGCGGGGGAGACCCAGTACTTC. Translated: CSAVRGAGETQYF.

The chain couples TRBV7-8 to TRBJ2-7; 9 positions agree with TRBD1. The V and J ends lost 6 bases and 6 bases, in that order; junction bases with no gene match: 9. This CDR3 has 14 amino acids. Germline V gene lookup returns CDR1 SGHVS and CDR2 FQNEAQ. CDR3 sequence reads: CASRAPTGGREQYF. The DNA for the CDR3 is TGTGCCAGCAGAGCCCCGACAGGGGGTCGCGAGCAGTACTTC. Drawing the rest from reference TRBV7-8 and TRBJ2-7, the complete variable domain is GAGVSQSPRYKVAKRGQDVALRCDPISGHVSLFWYQQALGQGPEFLTYFQNEAQLDKSGLPSDRFFAERPEGSVSTLKIQRTQQEDSAVYLCASRAPTGGREQYFGPGTRLTVT.

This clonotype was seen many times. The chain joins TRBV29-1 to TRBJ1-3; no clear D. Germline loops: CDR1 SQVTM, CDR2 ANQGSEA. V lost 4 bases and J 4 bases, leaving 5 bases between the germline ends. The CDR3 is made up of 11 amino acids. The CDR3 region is CSVVFGNTIYF. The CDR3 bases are TGCAGCGTTGTTTTCGGAAACACCATATATTTT.

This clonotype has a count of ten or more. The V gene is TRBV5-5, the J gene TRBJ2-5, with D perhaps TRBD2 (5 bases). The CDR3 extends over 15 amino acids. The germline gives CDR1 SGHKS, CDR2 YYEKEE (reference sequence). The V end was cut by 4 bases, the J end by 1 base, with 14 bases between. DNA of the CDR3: TGTGCCAGCAGCGGGATCGGGGATCCCCAAGAGACCCAGTACTTC. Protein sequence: CASSGIGDPQETQYF.

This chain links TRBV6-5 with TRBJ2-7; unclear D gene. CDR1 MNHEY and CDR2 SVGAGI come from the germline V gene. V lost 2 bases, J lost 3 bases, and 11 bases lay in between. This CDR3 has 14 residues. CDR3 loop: CASSYTRPSYEQYF. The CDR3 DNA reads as TGTGCCAGCAGTTACACGCGACCGAGCTACGAGCAGTACTTC.

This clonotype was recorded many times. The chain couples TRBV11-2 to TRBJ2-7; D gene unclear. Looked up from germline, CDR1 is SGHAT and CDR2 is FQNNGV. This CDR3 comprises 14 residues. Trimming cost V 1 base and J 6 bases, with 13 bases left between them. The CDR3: CASSLGGAAIEQYF. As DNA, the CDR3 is TGTGCCAGCAGCTTAGGGGGTGCCGCTATCGAGCAGTACTTC. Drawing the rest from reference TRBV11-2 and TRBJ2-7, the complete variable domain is EAGVAQSPRYKIIEKRQSVAFWCNPISGHATLYWYQQILGQGPKLLIQFQNNGVVDDSQLPKDRFSAERLKGVDSTLKIQPAKLEDSAVYLCASSLGGAAIEQYFGPGTRLTVT.

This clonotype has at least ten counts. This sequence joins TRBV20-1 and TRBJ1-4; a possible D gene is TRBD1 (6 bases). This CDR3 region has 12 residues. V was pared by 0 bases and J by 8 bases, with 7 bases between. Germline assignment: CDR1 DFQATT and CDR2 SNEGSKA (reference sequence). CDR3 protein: CSARDRGEKLFF. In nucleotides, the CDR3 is TGCAGTGCTAGAGACAGGGGAGAAAAACTGTTTTTT.

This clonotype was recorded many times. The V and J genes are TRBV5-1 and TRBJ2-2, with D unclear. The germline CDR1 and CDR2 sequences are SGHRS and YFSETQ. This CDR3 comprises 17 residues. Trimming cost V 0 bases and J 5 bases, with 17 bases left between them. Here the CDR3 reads CASSLVPDRSRTGELFF. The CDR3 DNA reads TGCGCCAGCAGCTTGGTCCCAGACCGAAGCAGGACCGGGGAGCTGTTTTTT.

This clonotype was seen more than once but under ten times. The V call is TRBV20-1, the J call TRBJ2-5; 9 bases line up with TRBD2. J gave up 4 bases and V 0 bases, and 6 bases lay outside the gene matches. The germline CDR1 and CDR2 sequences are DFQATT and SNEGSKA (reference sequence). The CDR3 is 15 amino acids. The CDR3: CSARDLREGGETQYF. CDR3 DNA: TGCAGTGCTAGAGATTTGCGGGAGGGAGGAGAGACCCAGTACTTC.

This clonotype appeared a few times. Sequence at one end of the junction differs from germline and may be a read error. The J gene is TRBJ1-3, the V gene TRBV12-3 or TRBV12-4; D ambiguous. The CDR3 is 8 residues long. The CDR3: CASSHEDF. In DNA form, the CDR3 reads TGTGCCAGCAGTCACGAGGATTTT.